This passage covers 16 T cell receptor beta chains from one sample sequenced in a study of breast tumors, draining lymph nodes, adjacent tissues. Via MiXCR, TCRdb re-called the multiplex PCR reads, giving one row per CDR3 protein. Of 30,000 to 35,000 distinct CDR3 sequences listed, roughly 69% are singletons. Sequencing input: breast tumor tissue. These receptors were taken from a female donor with breast cancer. Some clones in this sample may be carry-over from other donors' samples.

The table lists this clonotype with many counts. This chain joins TRBV28 and TRBJ2-1; either TRBD1 or TRBD2 may fit D (5 bases each). CDR1 is MDHEN, CDR2 SYDVKM, per germline. This CDR3 contains 14 residues. Trimming cost V 5 bases and J 8 bases, with 16 bases left between them. The CDR3 DNA is TGTGCCAGCAGTCCTTCATTGGGGGTCGATGAGCAGTTCTTC. The encoded protein is CASSPSLGVDEQFF.

The genes are TRBV5-5 and TRBJ1-4; 9 bases are a match to TRBD1. From germline, CDR1 is SGHKS and CDR2 YYEKEE (reference sequence). The CDR3 has 16 residues. Trimming took 4 bases from V and 4 from J; bases not matched to a gene: 8. CDR3 sequence: CASSGGQGGFNEKLFF. Here the CDR3 DNA reads TGTGCCAGCAGCGGGGGACAGGGCGGATTTAATGAAAAACTGTTTTTT.

The chain links TRBV20-1 to TRBJ2-7; 9 bases agree with TRBD2. The J segment lost 5 bases and the V segment lost 4 bases, leaving 15 bases of the junction unmatched. The CDR3 is 16 residues long. Germline-derived CDR1 and CDR2 are DFQATT and SNEGSKA (reference sequence). For the CDR3, the DNA is TGCAGTGCTAAGAGGCGGGAGGGCCTATGGGGGAACGAGCAGTACTTC. Amino acid sequence: CSAKRREGLWGNEQYF.

On this clonotype: The junction and the germline gene differ at one end; a read error may be behind it. This rearrangement joins TRBV19 to TRBJ2-1; TRBD1 agrees at 7 bases. Germline values: CDR1 LNHDA, CDR2 SQIVND (reference sequence). The CDR3 has 17 residues. CDR3 sequence (DNA): TGTGCCAGTAGTTCCGACAGGGCAGTGGGTACCTACAATGAGCAGTCCTTC. The encoded protein is CASSSDRAVGTYNEQSF.

The V gene is TRBV24-1, the J gene TRBJ2-1, with 11 bases fitting TRBD1. From germline, CDR1 is KGHDR and CDR2 SFDVKD. The CDR3 spans 15 residues. Losses at the gene ends were 11 bases for V and 1 base for J; bases not matched to a gene: 6. The CDR3: CASLGQGASYNEQFF. The CDR3 nucleotides are TGTGCCAGCCTTGGACAGGGGGCTTCCTACAATGAGCAGTTCTTC.

This sequence joins TRBV29-1 and TRBJ2-3; D may be TRBD1 or TRBD2 (5 bases each). Germline CDR1 reads SQVTM; CDR2 reads ANQGSEA. This CDR3 is 10 amino acids long. V was clipped by 8 bases and J by 8 bases, with 11 bases between them. The CDR3 DNA is TGCAGCCCTGGGGCGGGTACGCAGTATTTT. This gives the protein CSPGAGTQYF.

By share of the sample, this clonotype is large. The chain recombines TRBV10-3 with TRBJ1-6, with unresolved D. CDR3 length: 15 residues. V lost 0 bases to trimming and J lost 7 bases, with 10 bases between them. Germline CDR1 ENHRY, CDR2 SYGVKD. CDR3 nucleotide sequence: TGTGCCATCAGTGAGTCGTCTAGGGAAAATTCACCCCTCCACTTT. Protein sequence: CAISESSRENSPLHF.

The chain couples TRBV20-1 to TRBJ2-2, with 10 nucleotides matching TRBD1. Germline V gene sequence: CDR1 DFQATT, CDR2 SNEGSKA (reference sequence). There are 16 residues in the CDR3. Trimming cost V 6 bases and J 3 bases; bases outside gene matches: 10. CDR3 sequence (DNA): TGCAGTGCCGTCCCACTGGACAGGGGGGACACCGGGGAGCTGTTTTTT. Protein sequence: CSAVPLDRGDTGELFF.

The count of this clonotype is one. This chain connects TRBV20-1 to TRBJ2-7; D is ambiguous. V gave up 0 bases and J gave up 4 bases, with 7 bases separating them. The CDR3 is 12 amino acids. Germline CDR1 reads DFQATT; CDR2 reads SNEGSKA (reference sequence). CDR3 amino acids: CSARDQQYEQYF. The CDR3 DNA follows: TGCAGTGCTAGAGATCAGCAGTACGAGCAGTACTTC.

This clonotype was counted at least ten times. The chain employs TRBV4-2 and TRBJ1-4; the match to TRBD1 covers 7 bases. Germline assignment: CDR1 LGHNA and CDR2 YNFKEQ. The CDR3 has 14 residues. Germline trimming cut 3 bases from V and 2 bases from J; bases unmatched to any gene: 0. CDR3 loop: CASSQGQTNEKLFF. The CDR3 region has the DNA TGTGCCAGCAGCCAGGGACAGACTAATGAAAAACTGTTTTTT.

This chain links TRBV19 with TRBJ2-3; D assignment may be TRBD1 or TRBD2 (5 bases each). Germline loops: CDR1 LNHDA, CDR2 SQIVND (reference sequence). There are 13 residues in the CDR3. The germline V and J ends were trimmed by 9 bases and 1 base, with 11 bases remaining between them. The CDR3: CASGTTRTDTQYF. The CDR3 DNA reads as TGTGCCAGCGGGACCACACGCACAGATACGCAGTATTTT.

This clonotype is medium-sized within its sample. The chain employs TRBV6-6 and TRBJ2-1; D remains ambiguous. With 7 bases removed from V and 1 base from J, the gap between germline ends came to 14 bases. The V gene's germline CDR1 is MNHNY and CDR2 SVGAGI (reference sequence). This CDR3 spans 15 amino acids. The CDR3 nucleotides are TGTGCCAGCACTGTTAGGGTAGATTCCTACAATGAGCAGTTCTTC. Amino acids: CASTVRVDSYNEQFF.

This clonotype was detected many times. The CDR3 loop is CASSPDVAEQYF. CDR3 sequence (DNA): TGTGCCAGCAGCCCGGACGTCGCCGAGCAGTACTTC. The gene calls are TRBV5-5 and TRBJ2-7, with D hard to call. The V end lost 4 bases, the J end lost 6 bases, and 11 bases lay between the germline ends. This CDR3 has 12 residues. Germline CDR1 SGHKS, CDR2 YYEKEE (reference sequence).

The genes are TRBV4-2 and TRBJ2-7; no firm D call. Germline loops: CDR1 LGHNA, CDR2 YNFKEQ. V was shortened by 0 bases and J by 3 bases, with 6 bases between the two germline ends. This CDR3 region has 13 residues. CDR3 bases: TGTGCCAGCAGCCAAGATATGGGCTACGAGCAGTACTTC. Translating it yields CASSQDMGYEQYF.

Notes on this clonotype: Here the CDR3 omits its conserved ending phenylalanine or tryptophan, so a read error is the likely source. This chain joins TRBV14 and TRBJ2-5, with TRBD1 as a possible D gene (5 bases). The better agreement between TRBJ2-1 and the DNA end casts doubt on the J call. Germline V gives CDR1 SGHDN, CDR2 FVKESK. The CDR3 is made up of 13 amino acids. The CDR3 DNA reads TGTGCCAGCAGCCGACAGCTACAAGAGACCCAGTTCCTC. Protein: CASSRQLQETQFL.

The chain recombines TRBV9 with TRBJ2-7, with D hard to call. With 1 base removed from V and 0 bases from J, the gap between germline ends came to 5 bases. Germline lookup yields CDR1 SGDLS and CDR2 YYNGEE. The CDR3 is 13 amino acids. The CDR3 DNA reads TGTGCCAGCAGCGTATCTAACTCCTACGAGCAGTACTTC. It yields the protein CASSVSNSYEQYF. Complete variable domain (other parts from reference TRBV9 and TRBJ2-7): DSGVTQTPKHLITATGQRVTLRCSPRSGDLSVYWYQQSLDQGLQFLIQYYNGEERAKGNILERFSAQQFPDLHSELNLSSLELGDSALYFCASSVSNSYEQYFGPGTRLTVT.